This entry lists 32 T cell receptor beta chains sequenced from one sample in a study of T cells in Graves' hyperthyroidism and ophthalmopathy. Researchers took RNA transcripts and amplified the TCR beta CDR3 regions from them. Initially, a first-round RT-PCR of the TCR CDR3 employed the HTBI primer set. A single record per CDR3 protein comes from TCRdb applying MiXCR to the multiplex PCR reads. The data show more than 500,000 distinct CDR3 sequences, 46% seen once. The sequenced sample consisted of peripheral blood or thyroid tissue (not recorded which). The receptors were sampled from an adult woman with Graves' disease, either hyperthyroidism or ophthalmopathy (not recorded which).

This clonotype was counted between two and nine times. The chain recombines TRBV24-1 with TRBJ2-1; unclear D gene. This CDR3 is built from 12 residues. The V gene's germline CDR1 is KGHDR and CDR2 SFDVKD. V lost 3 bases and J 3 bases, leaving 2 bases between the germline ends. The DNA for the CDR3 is TGTGCCACCAGTGATAACTACAATGAGCAGTTCTTC. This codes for CATSDNYNEQFF.

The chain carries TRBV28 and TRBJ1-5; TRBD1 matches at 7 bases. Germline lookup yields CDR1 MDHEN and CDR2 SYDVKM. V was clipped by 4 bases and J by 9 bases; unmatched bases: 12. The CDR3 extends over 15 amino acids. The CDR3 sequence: CASSSTGYAPRPQHF. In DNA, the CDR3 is TGTGCCAGCAGTTCGACAGGGTATGCCCCGAGGCCCCAGCATTTT. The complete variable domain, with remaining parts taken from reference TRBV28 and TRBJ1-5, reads DVKVTQSSRYLVKRTGEKVFLECVQDMDHENMFWYRQDPGLGLRLIYFSYDVKMKEKGDIPEGYSVSREKKERFSLILESASTNQTSMYLCASSSTGYAPRPQHFGDGTRLSIL.

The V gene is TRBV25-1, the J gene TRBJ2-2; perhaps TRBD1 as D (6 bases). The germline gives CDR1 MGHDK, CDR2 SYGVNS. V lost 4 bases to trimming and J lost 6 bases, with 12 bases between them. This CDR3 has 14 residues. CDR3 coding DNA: TGTGCCAGCAGTGGAGCAGGGGATGCCGGGGAGCTGTTTTTT. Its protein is CASSGAGDAGELFF.

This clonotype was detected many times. In nucleotides, the CDR3 is TGTGCCAGTGGGACAGGGGGGCGAGAGACCCAGTACTTC. Protein product: CASGTGGRETQYF. The gene calls are TRBV19 and TRBJ2-5; 11 bases fit TRBD1. Germline values: CDR1 LNHDA, CDR2 SQIVND (reference sequence). After removal of 8 bases from V and 4 bases from J, the junction contained 3 bases not matched to a gene. CDR3 length equals 13 residues.

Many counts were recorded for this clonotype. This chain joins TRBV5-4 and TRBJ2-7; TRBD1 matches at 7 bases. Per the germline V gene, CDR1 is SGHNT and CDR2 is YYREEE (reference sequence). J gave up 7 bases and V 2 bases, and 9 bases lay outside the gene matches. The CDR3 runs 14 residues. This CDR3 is CASSLGDRVGEQYF. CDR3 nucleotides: TGTGCCAGCAGCTTAGGAGACAGGGTAGGGGAGCAGTACTTC.

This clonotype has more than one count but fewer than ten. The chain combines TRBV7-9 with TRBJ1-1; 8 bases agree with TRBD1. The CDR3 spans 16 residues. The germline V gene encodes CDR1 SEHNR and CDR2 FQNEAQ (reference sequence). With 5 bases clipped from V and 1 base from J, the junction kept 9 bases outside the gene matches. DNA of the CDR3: TGTGCCAGCAGCCCCCGGGACAGGCGGCCGAACACTGAAGCTTTCTTT. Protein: CASSPRDRRPNTEAFF.

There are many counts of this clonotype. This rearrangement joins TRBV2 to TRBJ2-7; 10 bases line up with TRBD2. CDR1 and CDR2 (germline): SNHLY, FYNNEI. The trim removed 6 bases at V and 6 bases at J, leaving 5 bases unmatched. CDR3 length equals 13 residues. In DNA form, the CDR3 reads TGTGCCAGCAGGGTAGCGGGAGGACGCGAGCAGTACTTC. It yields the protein CASRVAGGREQYF.

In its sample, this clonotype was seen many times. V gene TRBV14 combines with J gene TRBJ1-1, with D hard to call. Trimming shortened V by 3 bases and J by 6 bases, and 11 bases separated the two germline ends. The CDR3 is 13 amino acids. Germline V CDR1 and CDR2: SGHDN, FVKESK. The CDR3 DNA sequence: TGTGCCAGCAGCCACTCCTTAGGTTCTGAAGCTTTCTTT. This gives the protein CASSHSLGSEAFF.

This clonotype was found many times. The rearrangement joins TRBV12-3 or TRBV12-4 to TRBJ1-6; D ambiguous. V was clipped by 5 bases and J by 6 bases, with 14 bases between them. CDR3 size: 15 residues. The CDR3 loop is CASSPMTFGNSPLHF. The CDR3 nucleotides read TGTGCCAGCAGTCCGATGACTTTCGGTAATTCACCCCTCCACTTT.

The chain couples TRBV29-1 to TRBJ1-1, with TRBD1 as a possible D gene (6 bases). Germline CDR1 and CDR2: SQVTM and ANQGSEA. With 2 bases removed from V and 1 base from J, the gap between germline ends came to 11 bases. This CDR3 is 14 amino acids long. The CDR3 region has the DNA TGCAGCGTTGAACTGGAGGGGGAGAACACTGAAGCTTTCTTT. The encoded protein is CSVELEGENTEAFF.

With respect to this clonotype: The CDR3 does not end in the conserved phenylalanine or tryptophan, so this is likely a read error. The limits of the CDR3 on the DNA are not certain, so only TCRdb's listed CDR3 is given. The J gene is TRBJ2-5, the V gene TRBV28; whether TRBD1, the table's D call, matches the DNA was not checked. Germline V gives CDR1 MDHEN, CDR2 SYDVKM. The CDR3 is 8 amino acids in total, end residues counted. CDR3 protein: CASSLTDR.

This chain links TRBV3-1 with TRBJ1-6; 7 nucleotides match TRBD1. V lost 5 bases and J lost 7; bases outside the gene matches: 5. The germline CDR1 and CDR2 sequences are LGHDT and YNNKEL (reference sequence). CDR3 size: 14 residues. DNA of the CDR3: TGTGCCAGCAGCGTTGGGACAGAGAATTCACCCCTCCACTTT. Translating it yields CASSVGTENSPLHF.

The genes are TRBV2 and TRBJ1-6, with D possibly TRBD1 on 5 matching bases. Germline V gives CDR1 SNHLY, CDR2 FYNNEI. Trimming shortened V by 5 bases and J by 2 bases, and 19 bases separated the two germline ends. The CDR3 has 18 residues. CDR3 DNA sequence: TGTGCCAGCAGTAGAGGGGCCCGACCCACGCCCTATAATTCACCCCTCCACTTT. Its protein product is CASSRGARPTPYNSPLHF. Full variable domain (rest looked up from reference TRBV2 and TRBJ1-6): EPEVTQTPSHQVTQMGQEVILRCVPISNHLYFYWYRQILGQKVEFLVSFYNNEISEKSEIFDDQFSVERPDGSNFTLKIRSTKLEDSAMYFCASSRGARPTPYNSPLHFGNGTRLTVT.

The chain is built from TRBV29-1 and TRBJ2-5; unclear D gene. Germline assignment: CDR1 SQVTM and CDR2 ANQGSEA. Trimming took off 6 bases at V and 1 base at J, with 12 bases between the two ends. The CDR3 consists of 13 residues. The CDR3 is CSVAQRLQETQYF. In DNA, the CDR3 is TGCAGCGTGGCACAAAGACTCCAAGAGACCCAGTACTTC.

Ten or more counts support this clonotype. For the CDR3, the DNA is TGTGCCAGCATGGAAAGGGCAGGGGACTACGAGCAGTACTTC. Amino acid sequence: CASMERAGDYEQYF. The rearrangement links TRBV6-5 to TRBJ2-7; tentative D call: TRBD1 (6 bases). This CDR3 is 14 amino acids long. V was shortened by 7 bases and J by 3 bases, with 16 bases between the two germline ends. Germline CDR1 MNHEY, CDR2 SVGAGI.

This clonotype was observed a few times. The CDR3 loop reads CASSQAGLSPDIEQYF. CDR3 DNA: TGTGCCAGCAGCCAAGCGGGACTTTCCCCCGATATTGAGCAGTACTTC. The chain has TRBV4-2 and TRBJ2-7; perhaps TRBD2 as D (6 bases). From germline, CDR1 is LGHNA and CDR2 YNFKEQ. Trimming took 1 base from V and 7 from J, leaving 20 bases between them. The CDR3 sequence is 16 residues long.

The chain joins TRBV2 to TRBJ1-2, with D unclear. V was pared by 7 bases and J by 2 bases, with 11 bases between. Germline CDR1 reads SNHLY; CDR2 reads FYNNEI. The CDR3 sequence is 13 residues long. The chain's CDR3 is CASKREPNYGYTF. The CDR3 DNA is TGTGCCAGCAAGCGAGAGCCCAACTATGGCTACACCTTC.

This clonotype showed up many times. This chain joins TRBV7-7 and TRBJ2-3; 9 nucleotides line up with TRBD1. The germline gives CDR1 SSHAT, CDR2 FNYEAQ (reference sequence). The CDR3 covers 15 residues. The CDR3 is CASSSGQGGTDTQYF. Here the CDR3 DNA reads TGTGCTAGCTCTTCGGGACAGGGAGGAACAGATACGCAGTATTTT.

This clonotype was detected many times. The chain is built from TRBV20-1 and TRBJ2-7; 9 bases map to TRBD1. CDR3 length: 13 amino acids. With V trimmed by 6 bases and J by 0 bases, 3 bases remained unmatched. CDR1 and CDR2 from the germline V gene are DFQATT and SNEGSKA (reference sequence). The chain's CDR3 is CSAGQGFSYEQYF. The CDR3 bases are TGCAGTGCCGGACAGGGGTTCTCCTACGAGCAGTACTTC.

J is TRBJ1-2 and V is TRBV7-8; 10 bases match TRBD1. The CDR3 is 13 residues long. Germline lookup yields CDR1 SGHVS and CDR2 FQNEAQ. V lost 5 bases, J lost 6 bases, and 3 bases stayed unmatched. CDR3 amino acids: CASSAGQGHGYTF. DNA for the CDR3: TGTGCCAGCAGCGCGGGACAGGGGCATGGCTACACCTTC. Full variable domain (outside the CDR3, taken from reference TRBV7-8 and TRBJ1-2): GAGVSQSPRYKVAKRGQDVALRCDPISGHVSLFWYQQALGQGPEFLTYFQNEAQLDKSGLPSDRFFAERPEGSVSTLKIQRTQQEDSAVYLCASSAGQGHGYTFGSGTRLTVV.

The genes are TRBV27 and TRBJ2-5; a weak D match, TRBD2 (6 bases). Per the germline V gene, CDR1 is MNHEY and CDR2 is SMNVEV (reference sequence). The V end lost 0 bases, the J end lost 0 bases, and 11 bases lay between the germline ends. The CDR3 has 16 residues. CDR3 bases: TGTGCCAGCAGTTTATCGGCCGGGGGAGACCAAGAGACCCAGTACTTC. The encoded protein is CASSLSAGGDQETQYF.

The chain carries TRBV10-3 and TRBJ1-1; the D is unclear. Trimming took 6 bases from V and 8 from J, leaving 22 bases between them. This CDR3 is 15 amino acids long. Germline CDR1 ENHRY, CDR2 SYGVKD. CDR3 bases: TGTGCCATCAGGCCAGTAGGGCAGACATTGGGAGAAGCTTTCTTT. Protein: CAIRPVGQTLGEAFF.

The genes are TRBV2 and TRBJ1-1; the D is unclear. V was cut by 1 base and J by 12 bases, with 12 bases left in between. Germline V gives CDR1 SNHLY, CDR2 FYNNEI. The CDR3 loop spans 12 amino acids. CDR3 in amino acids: CASSEDGRIPFF. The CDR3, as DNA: TGTGCCAGCAGTGAAGACGGCAGAATTCCTTTCTTT.

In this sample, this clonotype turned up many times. This CDR3 is CASSSGTGLNTGELFF. In DNA, the CDR3 is TGCGCCAGCAGCTCGGGGACCGGACTGAACACCGGGGAGCTGTTTTTT. This chain links TRBV5-1 with TRBJ2-2; D might be TRBD1 or TRBD2, each matching 5 bases. V was pared by 3 bases and J by 1 base, with 13 bases between. CDR3 length: 16 amino acids. Per the germline V gene, CDR1 is SGHRS and CDR2 is YFSETQ.

The CDR3: CASSLNLRDTIYF. CDR3 nucleotides: TGTGCCAGCAGCTTAAACCTTCGGGACACCATATATTTT. This chain uses TRBV7-6 with TRBJ1-3; no reliable D call. V was trimmed by 2 bases and J by 8 bases, leaving 10 bases between them. Per the germline V gene, CDR1 is SGHVS and CDR2 is FNYEAQ. The CDR3 covers 13 residues.

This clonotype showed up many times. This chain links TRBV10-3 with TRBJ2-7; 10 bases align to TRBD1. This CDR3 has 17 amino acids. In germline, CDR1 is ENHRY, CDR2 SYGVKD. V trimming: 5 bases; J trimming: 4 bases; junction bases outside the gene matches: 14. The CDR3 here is CAISPPPLRDRGYEQYF. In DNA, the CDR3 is TGTGCCATCAGTCCCCCACCTCTCCGGGACAGGGGTTACGAGCAGTACTTC.

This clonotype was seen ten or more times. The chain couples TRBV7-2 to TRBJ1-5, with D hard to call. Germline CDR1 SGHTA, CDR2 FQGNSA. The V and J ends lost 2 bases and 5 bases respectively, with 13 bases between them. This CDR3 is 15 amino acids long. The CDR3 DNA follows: TGTGCCAGCAGCTTAAGGTTGGGAACCTATCAGCCCCAGCATTTT. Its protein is CASSLRLGTYQPQHF.

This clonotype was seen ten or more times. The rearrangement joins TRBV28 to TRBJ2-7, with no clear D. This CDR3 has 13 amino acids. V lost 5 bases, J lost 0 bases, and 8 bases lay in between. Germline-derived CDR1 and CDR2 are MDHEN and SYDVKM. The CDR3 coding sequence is TGTGCCAGCAGTGTTGGAAACTCCTACGAGCAGTACTTC. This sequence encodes CASSVGNSYEQYF. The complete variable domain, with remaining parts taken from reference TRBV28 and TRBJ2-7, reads DVKVTQSSRYLVKRTGEKVFLECVQDMDHENMFWYRQDPGLGLRLIYFSYDVKMKEKGDIPEGYSVSREKKERFSLILESASTNQTSMYLCASSVGNSYEQYFGPGTRLTVT.

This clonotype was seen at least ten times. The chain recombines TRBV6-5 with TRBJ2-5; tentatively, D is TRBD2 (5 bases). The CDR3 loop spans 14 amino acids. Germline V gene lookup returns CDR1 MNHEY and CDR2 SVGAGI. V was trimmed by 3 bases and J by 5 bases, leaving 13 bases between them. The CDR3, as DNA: TGTGCCAGCAGTTATAGAGGGTCTGGGGAGACCCAGTACTTC. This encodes CASSYRGSGETQYF.

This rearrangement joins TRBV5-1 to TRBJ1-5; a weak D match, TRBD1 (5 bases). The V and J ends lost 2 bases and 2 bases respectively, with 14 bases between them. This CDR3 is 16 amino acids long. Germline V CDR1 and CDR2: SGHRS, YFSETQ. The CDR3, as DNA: TGCGCCAGCAGCTTTCGTACGGGAGGGGGCAATCAGCCCCAGCATTTT. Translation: CASSFRTGGGNQPQHF. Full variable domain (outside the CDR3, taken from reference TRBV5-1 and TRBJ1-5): KAGVTQTPRYLIKTRGQQVTLSCSPISGHRSVSWYQQTPGQGLQFLFEYFSETQRNKGNFPGRFSGRQFSNSRSEMNVSTLELGDSALYLCASSFRTGGGNQPQHFGDGTRLSIL.

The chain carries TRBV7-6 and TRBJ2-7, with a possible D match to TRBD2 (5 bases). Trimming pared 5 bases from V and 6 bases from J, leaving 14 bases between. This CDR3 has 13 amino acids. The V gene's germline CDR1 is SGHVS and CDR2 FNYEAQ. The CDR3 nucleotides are TGTGCCAGCAGCAGAGGGAGCTGGAGCGAGCAGTACTTC. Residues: CASSRGSWSEQYF.

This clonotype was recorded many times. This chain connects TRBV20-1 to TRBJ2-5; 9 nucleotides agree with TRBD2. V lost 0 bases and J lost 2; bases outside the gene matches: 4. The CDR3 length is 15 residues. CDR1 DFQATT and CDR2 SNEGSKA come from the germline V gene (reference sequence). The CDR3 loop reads CSAREWTSVQETQYF. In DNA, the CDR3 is TGCAGTGCTAGAGAATGGACTAGCGTTCAAGAGACCCAGTACTTC.